Each of the 9 T cell receptor beta chains below was sequenced from the same sample in a study of regulatory T cells in long-lasting Graves disease. Through Arm-PCR of CDR3 regions and iRepertoire HTBI primers, TCR beta libraries were built. TCRdb reprocessed the multiplex PCR reads with MiXCR, giving one entry per CDR3 protein. This table holds more than 350,000 distinct CDR3 sequences, 21% found once. Time point in this sample: persistent/refractory GD, antithyroid drugs over 5 years with positive TRAb. From RNA extracted from PBMCs, the TCR library was made. The sample in question was peripheral blood mononuclear cells (PBMCs), obtained when the disease was refractory, from a patient treated with antithyroid drugs. Every receptor here comes from a female donor with Graves disease.

This clonotype came up a few times. The J gene is TRBJ2-7, the V gene TRBV7-9; D possibly corresponds to TRBD1 (7 bases). CDR3 length equals 14 residues. Germline CDR1 is SEHNR and CDR2 is FQNEAQ (reference sequence). V lost 5 bases, J lost 4 bases, and 15 bases lay in between. In DNA form, the CDR3 reads TGTGCCAGCAGCAAGGGGGGACAGAGTTACGAGCAGTACTTC. Protein product: CASSKGGQSYEQYF.

This clonotype came up many times. The V and J genes are TRBV5-1 and TRBJ2-2, with D unresolved. V lost 2 bases and J lost 5, with 10 bases in between. The germline V gene has CDR1 SGHRS and CDR2 YFSETQ. The CDR3 loop spans 14 amino acids. In nucleotides, the CDR3 is TGCGCCAGCAGCTTAGAGGAATGGACCGGGGAGCTGTTTTTT. This codes for CASSLEEWTGELFF.

V is TRBV20-1 and J is TRBJ2-7, with a tentative D call TRBD2 (5 bases). V lost 3 bases to trimming and J lost 6 bases, with 12 bases between them. From germline, CDR1 is DFQATT and CDR2 SNEGSKA (reference sequence). This CDR3 is 12 amino acids long. CDR3 sequence (DNA): TGCAGTGCTAGCCGGGAACGCGGCGAGCAGTACTTC. It codes for CSASRERGEQYF.

About this clonotype itself: A much larger clone is a single base away; this may be a read error. The chain uses TRBV28 and TRBJ2-2; the D gene could be TRBD1 or TRBD2 (5 bases each). The CDR3 totals 15 residues. Germline V gene data show CDR1 as MDHEN and CDR2 as SYDVKM. CDR3: CACSFLGANTGELFF. In DNA, the CDR3 is TGTGCCTGCAGTTTTCTGGGGGCGAACACCGGGGAGCTGTTTTTT.

This clonotype has at least ten counts. V gene TRBV6-1 combines with J gene TRBJ2-7; D uncertain. Germline-derived CDR1 and CDR2 are MNHNS and SASEGT. The V end lost 4 bases, the J end lost 6 bases, and 7 bases lay between the germline ends. The CDR3 has 11 residues. CDR3 sequence reads: CASSGGTEQYF. CDR3 DNA sequence: TGTGCCAGCAGTGGGGGAACCGAGCAGTACTTC.

This chain links TRBV5-1 with TRBJ2-2, with TRBD1 identical over 9 bases. Trimming cost V 0 bases and J 5 bases; bases outside gene matches: 8. The CDR3 runs 17 residues. The V gene's germline CDR1 is SGHRS and CDR2 YFSETQ. The CDR3 nucleotides are TGCGCCAGCAGCTTGGCTCCCGGGACAGGGTTTACCGGGGAGCTGTTTTTT. The encoded protein is CASSLAPGTGFTGELFF.

This clonotype showed up many times. This sequence joins TRBV5-1 and TRBJ1-1; D is perhaps TRBD1 (6 bases). Germline V CDR1 and CDR2: SGHRS, YFSETQ. This CDR3 has 15 amino acids. Trimming took off 1 base at V and 4 bases at J, with 14 bases between the two ends. The CDR3 is CASSLMGATGTEAFF. The CDR3 nucleotides read TGCGCCAGCAGCTTGATGGGGGCGACGGGCACTGAAGCTTTCTTT.

This clonotype was picked up many times. The rearrangement joins TRBV28 to TRBJ1-2; D call uncertain. The V end was cut by 5 bases, the J end by 6 bases, with 16 bases between. Germline V lookup: CDR1 MDHEN, CDR2 SYDVKM. The CDR3 extends over 14 amino acids. This CDR3 is CASSPLGKGNGYTF. As DNA, the CDR3 is TGTGCCAGCAGTCCCTTAGGGAAGGGCAATGGCTACACCTTC.

This rearrangement joins TRBV28 to TRBJ2-1; 11 nucleotides agree with TRBD2. The CDR3 has 16 residues. Germline assignment: CDR1 MDHEN and CDR2 SYDVKM. V shed 6 bases, J shed 1 base, and the junction held 5 bases outside the gene matches. CDR3 loop: CASRPLAGGSYNEQFF. DNA of the CDR3: TGTGCCAGCAGACCTCTAGCGGGAGGTTCCTACAATGAGCAGTTCTTC.